One and the same sample provided the 28 T cell receptor beta chains below, sequenced in a study of T cell repertoires in cytomegalovirus infection. TCRdb re-called the reads through MiXCR, storing one row per CDR3 protein. The data hold around 280,000 distinct CDR3 sequences, with around 9.6% observed a single time. Input material: PBMCs. All receptors derive from a human donor in good health (CMV status not recorded). Some clones in this sample may be carry-over from other donors' samples.

A note on this clonotype: The junction shows a germline mismatch at one end, possibly a read error. This rearrangement joins TRBV7-2 to TRBJ2-2; D perhaps matches TRBD1 (5 bases). CDR3 length equals 16 residues. CDR1 is SGHTA and CDR2 is FQGNSA in the germline V gene. The CDR3 DNA reads TGTGCCAGCATCTTAGTAAAGGGGTCGGACACCGGGGAGCTGTTTTTT. Protein sequence: CASILVKGSDTGELFF.

This clonotype was picked up many times. The chain joins TRBV20-1 to TRBJ2-3, with 7 positions matching TRBD2. Looked up from germline, CDR1 is DFQATT and CDR2 is SNEGSKA (reference sequence). Germline trimming cut 6 bases from V and 2 bases from J; bases unmatched to any gene: 14. CDR3 length: 16 amino acids. The CDR3 sequence: CSAPPVLAEFTDTQYF. The CDR3, as DNA: TGCAGTGCCCCCCCAGTCCTAGCGGAGTTCACAGATACGCAGTATTTT.

This clonotype turned up a few times. The chain couples TRBV29-1 to TRBJ2-1, with TRBD1 identical over 9 bases. Germline-derived CDR1 and CDR2 are SQVTM and ANQGSEA. The ends lost 5 bases at V and 4 bases at J; junction bases unmatched: 3. The length of the CDR3 is 13 residues. CDR3 sequence (DNA): TGCAGCGTTTCGGGACAGGGATACAATGAGCAGTTCTTC. It translates to CSVSGQGYNEQFF.

This clonotype was seen repeatedly, ten times or more. The chain recombines TRBV2 with TRBJ1-1, with D perhaps matching TRBD1 (5 bases). The CDR3 consists of 13 residues. With 5 bases removed from V and 2 bases from J, the gap between germline ends came to 9 bases. Looked up from germline, CDR1 is SNHLY and CDR2 is FYNNEI. CDR3 bases: TGTGCCAGCAGTACGGGGCTAAACACTGAAGCTTTCTTT. Translated, it gives CASSTGLNTEAFF.

The sample holds many counts of this clonotype. The chain combines TRBV10-3 with TRBJ1-6, with D tentatively TRBD1 (6 bases). The CDR3 covers 14 residues. The ends were cut back, 4 bases at V and 7 bases at J, with 11 bases in the middle. The V gene's germline CDR1 is ENHRY and CDR2 SYGVKD. The CDR3 protein is CAISVGGYNSPLHF. The CDR3 bases are TGTGCCATCAGTGTAGGGGGGTACAATTCACCCCTCCACTTT.

The chain employs TRBV5-1 and TRBJ1-4; 12 nucleotides align to TRBD1. The trim removed 4 bases at V and 3 bases at J, leaving 7 bases unmatched. Germline CDR1 SGHRS, CDR2 YFSETQ. The CDR3 length is 17 residues. In nucleotides, the CDR3 is TGCGCCAGCAGCAGGGGACAGGGGGCACTGGCTAATGAAAAACTGTTTTTT. It is translated as CASSRGQGALANEKLFF.

In its sample, this clonotype was seen many times. This chain links TRBV28 with TRBJ2-2; tentative D call: TRBD1 (6 bases). Trimming stripped 4 bases from V and 0 bases from J, with 12 bases between. The CDR3 runs to 16 residues. CDR1 and CDR2 from the germline V gene are MDHEN and SYDVKM. The CDR3 bases are TGTGCCAGCAGTTCCGCCGGGACACCGAACACCGGGGAGCTGTTTTTT. Amino acids: CASSSAGTPNTGELFF. The variable domain in full, with the rest retrieved from reference TRBV28 and TRBJ2-2, is DVKVTQSSRYLVKRTGEKVFLECVQDMDHENMFWYRQDPGLGLRLIYFSYDVKMKEKGDIPEGYSVSREKKERFSLILESASTNQTSMYLCASSSAGTPNTGELFFGEGSRLTVL.

This clonotype was detected many times. The V call is TRBV7-2, the J call TRBJ2-7; D is uncertain. Looked up from germline, CDR1 is SGHTA and CDR2 is FQGNSA. The CDR3 runs 12 residues. V was cut by 7 bases and J by 9 bases, with 16 bases left in between. CDR3 nucleotide sequence: TGTGCCAGCACCACCGGGCCGCTGGGGCAGTACTTC. It translates to CASTTGPLGQYF.

There are many counts of this clonotype. The chain links TRBV6-2 or TRBV6-3 to TRBJ1-5; a weak D match, TRBD1 (5 bases). V was trimmed by 5 bases and J by 4 bases, leaving 18 bases between them. The germline CDR1 and CDR2 sequences are MNHEY and SVGEGT. This CDR3 is built from 16 residues. CDR3 amino acids: CASSNRTRTLNQPQHF. The CDR3 DNA is TGTGCCAGCAGTAACAGGACTCGGACCCTTAATCAGCCCCAGCATTTT.

This clonotype was detected ten times or more. The chain employs TRBV6-5 and TRBJ2-2; D is possibly TRBD2 (6 bases). The length of the CDR3 is 13 residues. Germline CDR1 reads MNHEY; CDR2 reads SVGAGI. The V end was cut by 8 bases, the J end by 6 bases, with 13 bases between. The CDR3 DNA is TGTGCCAGCGCGGGGAATTGGGCCGGGGAGCTGTTTTTT. It yields the protein CASAGNWAGELFF.

This clonotype was counted ten times or more. The rearrangement joins TRBV5-4 to TRBJ1-6, with a possible D match to TRBD1 (5 bases). The CDR3 runs 15 residues. The ends were cut back, 4 bases at V and 9 bases at J, with 17 bases in the middle. Germline lookup yields CDR1 SGHNT and CDR2 YYREEE (reference sequence). The CDR3 reads CASSDATGESSPLHF. The CDR3 nucleotides are TGTGCCAGCAGCGACGCGACGGGGGAAAGTTCACCCCTCCACTTT.

This clonotype was observed at least ten times. The rearrangement links TRBV7-2 to TRBJ1-2; D not resolved. V gave up 2 bases and J gave up 8 bases, with 9 bases separating them. The V gene's germline CDR1 is SGHTA and CDR2 FQGNSA. This CDR3 is 12 amino acids long. The CDR3 DNA sequence: TGTGCCAGCAGCTTAACGAGCCAGGGCTACACCTTC. Translating it yields CASSLTSQGYTF.

This clonotype was counted at least ten times. The chain couples TRBV7-2 to TRBJ1-6; D is unresolved. The CDR3 loop spans 15 amino acids. The V end lost 1 base, the J end lost 7 bases, and 11 bases lay between the germline ends. Germline loops: CDR1 SGHTA, CDR2 FQGNSA. The CDR3 loop is CASSLVWEKNSPLHF. The CDR3 DNA follows: TGTGCCAGCAGCTTAGTTTGGGAAAAGAATTCACCCCTCCACTTT.

The gene calls are TRBV6-8 and TRBJ1-1; 9 bases align to TRBD1. After removal of 4 bases from V and 5 bases from J, the junction contained 8 bases not matched to a gene. CDR1 and CDR2 from the germline V gene are MNHGY and SAAAGT. The length of the CDR3 is 15 residues. For the CDR3, the DNA is TGTGCCAGCAGTTCCGCAGGGACAGGGAGAACTGAAGCTTTCTTT. Protein: CASSSAGTGRTEAFF.

In this sample, this clonotype turned up many times. This chain connects TRBV28 to TRBJ1-6; D gene unclear. The germline V and J ends were trimmed by 4 bases and 5 bases, with 12 bases remaining between them. Germline CDR1 and CDR2: MDHEN and SYDVKM. The CDR3 contains 15 residues. The DNA for the CDR3 is TGTGCCAGCAGTTCGAGCGGGTTCGATAATTCACCCCTCCACTTT. Translated, it gives CASSSSGFDNSPLHF.

This clonotype has a count of ten or more. The chain has TRBV20-1 and TRBJ2-1, with D tentatively TRBD1 (6 bases). The CDR3 covers 14 residues. CDR1 and CDR2 from the germline V gene are DFQATT and SNEGSKA (reference sequence). Trimming stripped 6 bases from V and 2 bases from J, with 14 bases between. The CDR3 DNA reads as TGCAGTGCATTTGGACAGAGCACCTACAATGAGCAGTTCTTC. It specifies CSAFGQSTYNEQFF.

This clonotype was picked up a small number of times. The genes are TRBV15 and TRBJ2-1, with D uncertain. The V gene's germline CDR1 is LNHNV and CDR2 YYDKDF (reference sequence). V was pared by 0 bases and J by 12 bases, with 9 bases between. This CDR3 has 12 residues. CDR3 coding DNA: TGTGCCACCAGCAGAGATTGGAAGGGGCAGTTCTTC. This translates into CATSRDWKGQFF.

This clonotype was recorded many times. This sequence joins TRBV2 and TRBJ2-1, with D maybe TRBD1 (8 bases). CDR3 length equals 15 residues. Germline values: CDR1 SNHLY, CDR2 FYNNEI. V lost 6 bases to trimming and J lost 7 bases, with 19 bases between them. For the CDR3, the DNA is TGTGCCAGCAGCCTCGACAGGGGAGGGTTGAATGAGCAGTTCTTC. Its translation is CASSLDRGGLNEQFF.

This clonotype appeared many times. The J gene is TRBJ2-3, the V gene TRBV19; D might be TRBD1 (6 bases). The CDR3 length is 13 residues. Deletions cut 4 bases from V and 4 bases from J, with 9 bases between. Germline V gene lookup returns CDR1 LNHDA and CDR2 SQIVND (reference sequence). The CDR3 DNA sequence: TGTGCCAGTAGTACAACAGGGTCAGATACGCAGTATTTT. Its translation is CASSTTGSDTQYF. The full variable domain, completed using reference TRBV19 and TRBJ2-3, is DGGITQSPKYLFRKEGQNVTLSCEQNLNHDAMYWYRQDPGQGLRLIYYSQIVNDFQKGDIAEGYSVSREKKESFPLTVTSAQKNPTAFYLCASSTTGSDTQYFGPGTRLTVL.

The table lists this clonotype with many counts. The rearrangement joins TRBV7-2 to TRBJ1-5; no firm D call. Per germline, CDR1 SGHTA and CDR2 FQGNSA. The CDR3 has 14 residues. V was pared by 2 bases and J by 1 base, with 6 bases between. In DNA form, the CDR3 reads TGTGCCAGCAGCTTATATGACAGCAATCAGCCCCAGCATTTT. As protein: CASSLYDSNQPQHF.

This clonotype was counted only a few times. This rearrangement joins TRBV29-1 to TRBJ1-1, with D unclear. Germline V gives CDR1 SQVTM, CDR2 ANQGSEA. Deletions cut 4 bases from V and 1 base from J, with 4 bases between. The CDR3 consists of 11 residues. CDR3 loop: CSVATNTEAFF. The CDR3 DNA reads as TGCAGCGTTGCGACGAACACTGAAGCTTTCTTT.

Ten or more counts support this clonotype. V gene TRBV7-2 combines with J gene TRBJ2-3, with D possibly matching TRBD1 (5 bases). V lost 4 bases and J lost 2, with 10 bases in between. This CDR3 is 14 amino acids long. Per the germline V gene, CDR1 is SGHTA and CDR2 is FQGNSA. CDR3 amino acids: CASSYRQYTDTQYF. CDR3 in DNA: TGTGCCAGCAGCTATCGACAGTACACAGATACGCAGTATTTT. The complete variable domain, with remaining parts taken from reference TRBV7-2 and TRBJ2-3, reads GAGVSQSPSNKVTEKGKDVELRCDPISGHTALYWYRQSLGQGLEFLIYFQGNSAPDKSGLPSDRFSAERTGGSVSTLTIQRTQQEDSAVYLCASSYRQYTDTQYFGPGTRLTVL.

This clonotype was recorded at least ten times. The gene calls are TRBV28 and TRBJ1-5; 8 nucleotides line up with TRBD1. The germline V gene encodes CDR1 MDHEN and CDR2 SYDVKM. After removal of 5 bases from V and 7 bases from J, the junction contained 7 bases not matched to a gene. There are 14 residues in the CDR3. This chain's CDR3 is CASSPDRGNQPQHF. The CDR3 DNA is TGTGCCAGCAGTCCCGACAGGGGAAACCAGCCCCAGCATTTT.

This clonotype was detected only a few times. The chain uses TRBV29-1 and TRBJ2-3, with D tentatively TRBD1 or TRBD2 (5 bases each). The germline gives CDR1 SQVTM, CDR2 ANQGSEA. Trimming took 6 bases from V and 3 from J, leaving 19 bases between them. There are 15 residues in the CDR3. In DNA, the CDR3 is TGCAGCGTCCTGGGGGATCGCACTAGTACAGATACGCAGTATTTT. Protein: CSVLGDRTSTDTQYF.

The chain joins TRBV29-1 to TRBJ1-2, with 7 bases aligning to TRBD1. The CDR3 runs to 14 residues. The germline CDR1 and CDR2 sequences are SQVTM and ANQGSEA. V lost 1 base to trimming and J lost 4 bases; unmatched junction nucleotides: 6. CDR3 sequence: CSVEGRQGPYGYTF. DNA for the CDR3: TGCAGCGTTGAAGGCAGACAGGGTCCCTATGGCTACACCTTC.

Ten or more counts support this clonotype. CDR3: CASSLRTEAFF. CDR3 nucleotide sequence: TGTGCCAGCAGTTTACGGACTGAAGCTTTCTTT. This rearrangement joins TRBV12-3 or TRBV12-4 to TRBJ1-1; no clear D. V dropped 2 bases and J dropped 5 bases, with 3 bases sitting between them. The CDR3 is 11 residues long.

This clonotype came up many times. The chain employs TRBV7-3 and TRBJ2-5; 14 nucleotides agree with TRBD2. The CDR3 is 15 amino acids. Germline lookup yields CDR1 SGHTA and CDR2 FQGTGA. V was clipped by 5 bases and J by 5 bases; unmatched bases: 4. CDR3: CASSLGLAGAETQYF. In DNA form, the CDR3 reads TGTGCCAGCAGCCTGGGACTAGCGGGGGCGGAGACCCAGTACTTC.

This clonotype has at least ten counts. The chain has TRBV7-2 and TRBJ2-7, with a possible D match to TRBD2 (5 bases). V lost 5 bases and J 7 bases, leaving 21 bases between the germline ends. This CDR3 region has 15 residues. CDR1 SGHTA and CDR2 FQGNSA come from the germline V gene. In DNA, the CDR3 is TGTGCCAGCAGCGAAACCGGGGATTACGGCTTAGAGCAGTACTTC. This sequence encodes CASSETGDYGLEQYF. The full variable domain, completed using reference TRBV7-2 and TRBJ2-7, is GAGVSQSPSNKVTEKGKDVELRCDPISGHTALYWYRQSLGQGLEFLIYFQGNSAPDKSGLPSDRFSAERTGGSVSTLTIQRTQQEDSAVYLCASSETGDYGLEQYFGPGTRLTVT.